The subject of this entry is one TCR beta chain. This sample was taken from a study of blood T cells in healthy people across ages. The CDR3 sequence is 15 residues long. The V end lost 5 bases, the J end lost 9 bases, and 17 bases lay between the germline ends. Germline CDR1 and CDR2: SGHTA and FQGNSA. Combining a sample-barcoded 5' primer with a J-beta primer mix, a second PCR ran for about 7 to 11 cycles. Every cDNA was tagged by a template-switch adaptor with 12 random nucleotides. TCRdb passed the 5' RACE reads through MiXCR, listing each CDR3 protein once. The table has fewer than 2,000,000 distinct CDR3 sequences, approximately 40% seen once.

The sequence came from a human donor in good health. Sequenced: blood. This chain uses TRBV7-2 with TRBJ1-6; the D gene is possibly TRBD1 (6 bases). The CDR3 here is CASSRRGGLASPLHF. CDR3 in DNA: TGTGCCAGCAGCAGACGCGGGGGGCTCGCTTCACCCCTCCACTTT.